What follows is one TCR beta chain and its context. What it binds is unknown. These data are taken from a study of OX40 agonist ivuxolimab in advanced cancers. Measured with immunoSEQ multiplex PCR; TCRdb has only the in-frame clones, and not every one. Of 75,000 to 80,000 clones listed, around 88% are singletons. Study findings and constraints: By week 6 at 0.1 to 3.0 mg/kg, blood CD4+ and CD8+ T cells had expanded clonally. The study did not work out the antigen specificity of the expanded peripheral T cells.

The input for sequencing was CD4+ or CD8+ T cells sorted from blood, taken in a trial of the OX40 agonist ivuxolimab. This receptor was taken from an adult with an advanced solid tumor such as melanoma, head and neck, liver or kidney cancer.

In DNA form, the CDR3 reads TGTGCCAGCAGTTCCCCCTCCACAGGGGGGGAGCAGTACTTC. This gives the protein CASSSPSTGGEQYF. The chain uses TRBV27 and TRBJ2-7, with 8 bases aligning to TRBD1. V shed 4 bases and J 7 bases; nucleotides not matched to a gene: 9. CDR3 length: 14 amino acids. Germline CDR1 is MNHEY and CDR2 is SMNVEV (reference sequence).